A single TCR beta chain is shown here with its context. Its specificity is not known. These data belong to a study of naive and memory T cell subsets. The study, taken as a whole, reports: Naive and memory repertoire findings lacked a ground truth for validation. Diversity fell and Gini index rose from naive through CM, EM, EMRA.

Four subsets defined by CD45RA and CD27 were sorted after CD3, CD4, CD8 and live/dead staining. The beta constant-region primer was an equimolar mix of two oligonucleotides covering TRBC1 and TRBC2. TCRdb independently ran MiXCR on the UMI-ligation and nested PCR reads; one entry per CDR3 protein. The sample contains about 85,000 distinct CDR3 sequences, roughly 14% of which appear only once. V trimming: 0 bases; J trimming: 2 bases; junction bases outside the gene matches: 7. The CDR3 has 18 residues. The V gene's germline CDR1 is SGHTA and CDR2 FQGNSA. V and J are TRBV7-2 and TRBJ2-5, with 12 nucleotides matching TRBD2. This TCR came from a human donor in good health. The material sequenced was central memory CD4+ T cells from blood. CDR3 sequence: CASSLALGLAGAQETQYF. CDR3 sequence (DNA): TGTGCCAGCAGCTTAGCCCTGGGACTAGCGGGCGCACAAGAGACCCAGTACTTC.